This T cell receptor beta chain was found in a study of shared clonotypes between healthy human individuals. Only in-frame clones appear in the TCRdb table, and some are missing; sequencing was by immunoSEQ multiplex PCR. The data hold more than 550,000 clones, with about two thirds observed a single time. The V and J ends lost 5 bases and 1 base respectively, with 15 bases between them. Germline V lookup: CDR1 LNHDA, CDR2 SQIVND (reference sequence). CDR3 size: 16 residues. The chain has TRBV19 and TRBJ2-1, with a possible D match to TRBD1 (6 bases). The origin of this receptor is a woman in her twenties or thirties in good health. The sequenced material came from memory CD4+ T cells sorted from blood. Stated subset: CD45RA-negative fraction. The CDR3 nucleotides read TGTGCCAGTAGTTCTCGCCGGGACACATCCTACAATGAGCAGTTCTTC. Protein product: CASSSRRDTSYNEQFF.